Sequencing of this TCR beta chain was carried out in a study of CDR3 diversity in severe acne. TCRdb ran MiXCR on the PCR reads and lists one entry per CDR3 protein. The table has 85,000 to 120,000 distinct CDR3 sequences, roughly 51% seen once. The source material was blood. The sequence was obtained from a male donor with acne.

CDR3 loop: CASSPRGQNQPQHF. The CDR3 nucleotides are TGTGCCAGCAGCCCGAGGGGACAGAATCAGCCCCAGCATTTT. This chain uses TRBV2 with TRBJ1-5, with 7 bases aligning to TRBD1. The trim removed 6 bases at V and 4 bases at J, leaving 6 bases unmatched. Germline CDR1 and CDR2: SNHLY and FYNNEI. This CDR3 has 14 amino acids. Complete variable domain (other parts from reference TRBV2 and TRBJ1-5): EPEVTQTPSHQVTQMGQEVILRCVPISNHLYFYWYRQILGQKVEFLVSFYNNEISEKSEIFDDQFSVERPDGSNFTLKIRSTKLEDSAMYFCASSPRGQNQPQHFGDGTRLSIL.